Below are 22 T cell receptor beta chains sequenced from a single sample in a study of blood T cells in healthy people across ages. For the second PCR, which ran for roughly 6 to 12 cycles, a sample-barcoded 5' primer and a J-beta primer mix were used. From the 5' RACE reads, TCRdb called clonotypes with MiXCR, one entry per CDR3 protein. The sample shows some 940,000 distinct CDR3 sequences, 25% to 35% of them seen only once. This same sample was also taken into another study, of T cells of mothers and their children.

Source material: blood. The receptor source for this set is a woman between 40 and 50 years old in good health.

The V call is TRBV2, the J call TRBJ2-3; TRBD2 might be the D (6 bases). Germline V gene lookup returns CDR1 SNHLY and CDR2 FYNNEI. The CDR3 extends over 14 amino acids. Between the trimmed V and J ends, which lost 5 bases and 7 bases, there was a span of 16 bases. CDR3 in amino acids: CASSPTGLSYTQYF. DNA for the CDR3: TGTGCCAGCAGTCCTACGGGACTTTCCTATACGCAGTATTTT.

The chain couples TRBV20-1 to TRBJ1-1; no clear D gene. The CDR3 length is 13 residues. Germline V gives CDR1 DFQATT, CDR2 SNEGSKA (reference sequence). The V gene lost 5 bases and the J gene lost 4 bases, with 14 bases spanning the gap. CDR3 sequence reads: CSASRGGFTEAFF. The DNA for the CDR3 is TGCAGTGCTTCTCGGGGAGGATTCACTGAAGCTTTCTTT.

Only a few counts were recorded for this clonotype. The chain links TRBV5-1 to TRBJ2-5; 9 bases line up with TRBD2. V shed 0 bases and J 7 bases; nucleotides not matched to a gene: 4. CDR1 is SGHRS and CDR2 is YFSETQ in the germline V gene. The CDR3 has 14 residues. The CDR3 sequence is CASSLGTSDGTQYF. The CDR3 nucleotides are TGCGCCAGCAGCTTGGGGACTAGCGATGGGACCCAGTACTTC.

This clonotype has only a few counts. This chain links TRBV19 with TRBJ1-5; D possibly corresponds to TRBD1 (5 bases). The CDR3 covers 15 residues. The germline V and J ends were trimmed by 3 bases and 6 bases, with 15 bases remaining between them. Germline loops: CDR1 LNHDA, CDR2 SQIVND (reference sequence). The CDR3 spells CASSMTVAAVQPQHF. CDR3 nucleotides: TGTGCCAGTAGTATGACAGTGGCGGCGGTTCAGCCCCAGCATTTT.

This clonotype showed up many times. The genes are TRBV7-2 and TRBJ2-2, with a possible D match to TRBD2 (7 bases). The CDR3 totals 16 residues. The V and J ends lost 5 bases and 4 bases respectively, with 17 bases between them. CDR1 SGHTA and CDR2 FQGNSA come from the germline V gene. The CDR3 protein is CASSLGGRGFTGELFF. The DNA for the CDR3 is TGTGCCAGCAGCCTAGGGGGGAGGGGATTCACCGGGGAGCTGTTTTTT. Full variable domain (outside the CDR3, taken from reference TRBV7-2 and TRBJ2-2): GAGVSQSPSNKVTEKGKDVELRCDPISGHTALYWYRQSLGQGLEFLIYFQGNSAPDKSGLPSDRFSAERTGGSVSTLTIQRTQQEDSAVYLCASSLGGRGFTGELFFGEGSRLTVL.

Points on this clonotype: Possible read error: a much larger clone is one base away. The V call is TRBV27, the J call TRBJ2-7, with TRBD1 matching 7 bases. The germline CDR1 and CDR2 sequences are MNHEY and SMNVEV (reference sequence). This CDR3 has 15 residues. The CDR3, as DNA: TGTGCCAGCAGTTCCCTGACAGGGACACCCTACGAGCAGGACTTC. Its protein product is CASSSLTGTPYEQDF.

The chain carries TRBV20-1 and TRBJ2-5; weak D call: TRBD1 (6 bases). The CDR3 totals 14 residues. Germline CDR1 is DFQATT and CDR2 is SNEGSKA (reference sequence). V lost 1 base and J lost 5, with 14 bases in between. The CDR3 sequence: CSARVTGGRETQYF. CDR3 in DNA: TGCAGTGCTAGAGTGACAGGCGGGCGTGAGACCCAGTACTTC.

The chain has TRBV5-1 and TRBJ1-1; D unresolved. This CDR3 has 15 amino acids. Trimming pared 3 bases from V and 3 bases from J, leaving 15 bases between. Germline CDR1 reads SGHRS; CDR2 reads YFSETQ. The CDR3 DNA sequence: TGCGCCAGCAGCTCACCCGGTACACTGGACACTGAAGCTTTCTTT. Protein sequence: CASSSPGTLDTEAFF.

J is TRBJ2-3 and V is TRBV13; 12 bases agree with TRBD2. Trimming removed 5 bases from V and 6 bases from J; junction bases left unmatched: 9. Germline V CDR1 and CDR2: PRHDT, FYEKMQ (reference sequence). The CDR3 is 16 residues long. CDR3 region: CASSTRTSGVTDTQYF. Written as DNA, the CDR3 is TGTGCCAGCAGCACCCGGACTAGCGGGGTGACGGATACGCAGTATTTT.

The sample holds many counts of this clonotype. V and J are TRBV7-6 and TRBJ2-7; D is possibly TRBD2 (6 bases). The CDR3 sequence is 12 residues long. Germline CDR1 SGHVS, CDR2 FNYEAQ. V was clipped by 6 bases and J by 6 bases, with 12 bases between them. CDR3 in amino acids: CASSLEGTEQYF. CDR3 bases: TGTGCCAGCAGTTTGGAGGGGACCGAGCAGTACTTC.

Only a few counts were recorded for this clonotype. CDR3 nucleotides: TGTGCCAGCAGTTCCCAGGACAGAGAAAGCACAGATACGCAGTATTTT. The encoded protein is CASSSQDRESTDTQYF. J is TRBJ2-3 and V is TRBV6-5; TRBD1 is a possible D gene (6 bases). Germline V gives CDR1 MNHEY, CDR2 SVGAGI. The CDR3 has 16 residues. The V gene lost 4 bases and the J gene lost 0 bases, with 14 bases spanning the gap.

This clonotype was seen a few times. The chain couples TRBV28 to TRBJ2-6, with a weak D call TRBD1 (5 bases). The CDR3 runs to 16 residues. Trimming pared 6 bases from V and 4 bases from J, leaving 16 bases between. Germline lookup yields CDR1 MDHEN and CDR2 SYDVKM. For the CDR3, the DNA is TGTGCCAGCAGCCTCCCCAGGGTCTGGGGGGCCAACGTCCTGACTTTC. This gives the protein CASSLPRVWGANVLTF.

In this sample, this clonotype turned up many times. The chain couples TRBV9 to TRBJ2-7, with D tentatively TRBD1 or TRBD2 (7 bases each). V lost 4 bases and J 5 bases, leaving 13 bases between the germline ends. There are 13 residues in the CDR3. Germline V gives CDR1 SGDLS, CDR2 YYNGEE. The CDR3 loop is CASSSRGGDEQYF. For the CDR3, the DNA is TGTGCCAGCAGCTCCAGGGGGGGAGACGAGCAGTACTTC.

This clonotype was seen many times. CDR3 protein: CASSLVGSGLATSYEQYF. CDR3 DNA sequence: TGCGCCAGCAGCTTGGTTGGTAGCGGACTAGCAACTTCCTACGAGCAGTACTTC. The chain recombines TRBV5-1 with TRBJ2-7; 8 positions match TRBD2. From germline, CDR1 is SGHRS and CDR2 YFSETQ. Trimming at V came to 0 bases and at J to 1 base, leaving 12 bases not matched to a gene. The CDR3 sequence is 18 residues long. The full variable domain, completed using reference TRBV5-1 and TRBJ2-7, is KAGVTQTPRYLIKTRGQQVTLSCSPISGHRSVSWYQQTPGQGLQFLFEYFSETQRNKGNFPGRFSGRQFSNSRSEMNVSTLELGDSALYLCASSLVGSGLATSYEQYFGPGTRLTVT.

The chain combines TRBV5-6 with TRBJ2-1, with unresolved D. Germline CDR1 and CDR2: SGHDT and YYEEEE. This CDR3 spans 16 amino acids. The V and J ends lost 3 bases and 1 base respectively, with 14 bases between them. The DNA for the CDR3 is TGTGCCAGCAGCTACAAACGCAGTAGATCCTACAATGAGCAGTTCTTC. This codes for CASSYKRSRSYNEQFF.

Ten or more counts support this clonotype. The CDR3 sequence: CSVGRTGEVGYTF. For the CDR3, the DNA is TGCAGCGTTGGGCGGACAGGGGAGGTTGGCTACACCTTC. The rearrangement joins TRBV29-1 to TRBJ1-2; 9 bases map to TRBD1. With V trimmed by 4 bases and J by 7 bases, 7 bases remained unmatched. The CDR3 contains 13 residues. CDR1 and CDR2 from the germline V gene are SQVTM and ANQGSEA.

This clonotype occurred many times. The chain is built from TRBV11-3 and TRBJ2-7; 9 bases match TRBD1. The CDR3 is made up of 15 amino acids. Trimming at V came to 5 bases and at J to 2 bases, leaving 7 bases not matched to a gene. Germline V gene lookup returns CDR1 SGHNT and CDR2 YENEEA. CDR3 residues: CASSDNRDRAYEQYF. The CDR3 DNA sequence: TGTGCCAGCAGCGATAACCGGGACAGGGCCTACGAGCAGTACTTC.

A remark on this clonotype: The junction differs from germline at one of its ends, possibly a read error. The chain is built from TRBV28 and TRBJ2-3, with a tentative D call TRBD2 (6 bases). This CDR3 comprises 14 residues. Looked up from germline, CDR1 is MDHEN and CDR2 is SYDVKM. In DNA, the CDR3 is TGTGCCAGCAGGGAGGAGGGTTCGTCAGATATGCAGTATTTT. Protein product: CASREEGSSDMQYF.

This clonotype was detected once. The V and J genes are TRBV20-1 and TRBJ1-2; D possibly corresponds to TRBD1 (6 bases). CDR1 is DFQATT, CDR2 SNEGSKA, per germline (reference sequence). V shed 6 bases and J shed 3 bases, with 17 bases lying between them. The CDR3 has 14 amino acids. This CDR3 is CSAVEGGRDYGYTF. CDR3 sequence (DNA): TGCAGTGCGGTCGAGGGGGGGAGGGACTATGGCTACACCTTC.

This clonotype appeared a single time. DNA of the CDR3: TGCAGCGTTGTGCCCGGCGTCGGCGAAAAACTGTATTTT. It specifies CSVVPGVGEKLYF. The rearrangement uses TRBV29-1 and TRBJ2-3; D remains ambiguous. In germline, CDR1 is SQVTM, CDR2 ANQGSEA. V gave up 4 bases and J gave up 14 bases, with 22 bases separating them. This CDR3 contains 13 residues.

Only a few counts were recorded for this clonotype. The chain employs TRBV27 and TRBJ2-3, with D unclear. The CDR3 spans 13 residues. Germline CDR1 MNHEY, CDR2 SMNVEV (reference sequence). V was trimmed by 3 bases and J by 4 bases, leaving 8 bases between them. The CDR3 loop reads CASSFTWADTQYF. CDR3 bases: TGTGCCAGCAGTTTTACGTGGGCAGATACGCAGTATTTT.

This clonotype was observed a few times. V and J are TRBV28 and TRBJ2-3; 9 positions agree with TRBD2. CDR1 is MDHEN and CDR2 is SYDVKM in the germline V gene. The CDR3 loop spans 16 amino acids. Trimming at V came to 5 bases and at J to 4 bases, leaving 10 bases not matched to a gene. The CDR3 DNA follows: TGTGCCAGCAGTCACTTGGGCGGGGGGGACCCAGATACGCAGTATTTT. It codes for CASSHLGGGDPDTQYF.